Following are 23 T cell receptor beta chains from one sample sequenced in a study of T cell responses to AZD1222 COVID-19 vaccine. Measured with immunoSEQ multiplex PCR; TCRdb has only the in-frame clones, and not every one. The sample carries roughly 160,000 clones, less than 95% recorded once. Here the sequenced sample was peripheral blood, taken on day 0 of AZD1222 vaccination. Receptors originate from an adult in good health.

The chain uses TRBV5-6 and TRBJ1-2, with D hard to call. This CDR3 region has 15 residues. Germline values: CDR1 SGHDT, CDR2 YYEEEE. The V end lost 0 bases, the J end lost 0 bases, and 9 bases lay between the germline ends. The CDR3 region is CASSLDRLANYGYTF. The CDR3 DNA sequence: TGTGCCAGCAGCTTGGATAGGTTAGCTAACTATGGCTACACCTTC.

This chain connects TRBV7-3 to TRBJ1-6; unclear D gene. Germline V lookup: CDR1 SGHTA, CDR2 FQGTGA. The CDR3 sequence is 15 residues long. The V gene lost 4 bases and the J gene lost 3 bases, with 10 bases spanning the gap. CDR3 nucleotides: TGTGCCAGCAGCTCGACGGGGAGCTATAATTCACCCCTCCACTTT. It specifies CASSSTGSYNSPLHF.

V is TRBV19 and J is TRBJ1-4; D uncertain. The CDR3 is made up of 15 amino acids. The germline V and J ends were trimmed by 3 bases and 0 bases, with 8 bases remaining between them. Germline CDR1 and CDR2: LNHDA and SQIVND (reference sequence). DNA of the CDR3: TGTGCCAGTAGTATTGCCGGGACAACTAATGAAAAACTGTTTTTT. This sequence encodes CASSIAGTTNEKLFF.

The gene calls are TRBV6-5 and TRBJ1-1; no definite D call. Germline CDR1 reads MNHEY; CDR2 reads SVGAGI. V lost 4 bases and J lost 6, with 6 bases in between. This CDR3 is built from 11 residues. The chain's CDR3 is CASSFIAEAFF. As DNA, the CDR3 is TGTGCCAGCAGTTTTATCGCTGAAGCTTTCTTT.

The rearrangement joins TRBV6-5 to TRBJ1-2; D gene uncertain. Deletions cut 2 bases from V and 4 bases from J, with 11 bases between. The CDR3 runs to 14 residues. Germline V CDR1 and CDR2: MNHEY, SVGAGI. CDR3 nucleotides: TGTGCCAGCAGTTACGACGCGGATTTCTATGGCTACACCTTC. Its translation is CASSYDADFYGYTF.

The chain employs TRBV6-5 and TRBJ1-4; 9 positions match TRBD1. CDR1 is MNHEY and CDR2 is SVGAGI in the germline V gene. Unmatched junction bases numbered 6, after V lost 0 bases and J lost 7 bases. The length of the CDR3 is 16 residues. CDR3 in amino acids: CASSYSPGTGLEKLFF. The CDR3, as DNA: TGTGCCAGCAGTTACTCCCCCGGGACAGGGCTTGAAAAACTGTTTTTT.

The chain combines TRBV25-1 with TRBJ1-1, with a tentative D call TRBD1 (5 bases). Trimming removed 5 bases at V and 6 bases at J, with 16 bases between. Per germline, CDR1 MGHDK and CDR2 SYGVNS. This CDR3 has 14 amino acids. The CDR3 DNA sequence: TGTGCCAGCAGTACCCGCCAGGGTGGTTCTGAAGCTTTCTTT. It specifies CASSTRQGGSEAFF.

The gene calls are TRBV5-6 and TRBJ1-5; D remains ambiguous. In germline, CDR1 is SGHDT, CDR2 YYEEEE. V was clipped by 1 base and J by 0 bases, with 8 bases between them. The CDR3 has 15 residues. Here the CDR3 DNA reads TGTGCCAGCAGCTTGCGGTTATATAGCAATCAGCCCCAGCATTTT. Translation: CASSLRLYSNQPQHF.

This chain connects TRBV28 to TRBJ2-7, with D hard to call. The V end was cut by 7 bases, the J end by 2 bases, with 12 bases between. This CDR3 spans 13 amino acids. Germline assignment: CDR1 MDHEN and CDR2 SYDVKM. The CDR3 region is CASKPIEPYEQYF. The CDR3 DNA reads TGTGCCAGCAAACCAATAGAACCCTACGAGCAGTACTTC.

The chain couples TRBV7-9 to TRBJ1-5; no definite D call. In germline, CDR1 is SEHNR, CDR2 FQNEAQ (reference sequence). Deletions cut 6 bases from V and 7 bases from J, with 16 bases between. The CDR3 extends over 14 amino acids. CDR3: CASSLSGSRQPQHF. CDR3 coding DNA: TGTGCCAGCAGTCTCTCGGGTTCCAGGCAGCCCCAGCATTTT. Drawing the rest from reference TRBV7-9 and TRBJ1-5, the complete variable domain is DTGVSQNPRHKITKRGQNVTFRCDPISEHNRLYWYRQTLGQGPEFLTYFQNEAQLEKSRLLSDRFSAERPKGSFSTLEIQRTEQGDSAMYLCASSLSGSRQPQHFGDGTRLSIL.

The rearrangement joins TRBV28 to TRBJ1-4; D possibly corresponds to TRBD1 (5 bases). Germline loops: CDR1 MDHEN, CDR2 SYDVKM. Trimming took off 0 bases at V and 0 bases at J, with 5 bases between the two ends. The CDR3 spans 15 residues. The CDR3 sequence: CASSLWTATNEKLFF. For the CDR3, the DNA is TGTGCCAGCAGTTTATGGACAGCAACTAATGAAAAACTGTTTTTT.

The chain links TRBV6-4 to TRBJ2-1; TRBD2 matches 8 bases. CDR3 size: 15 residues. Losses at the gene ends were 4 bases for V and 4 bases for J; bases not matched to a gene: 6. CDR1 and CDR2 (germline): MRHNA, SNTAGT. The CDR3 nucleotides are TGTGCCAGCAGTGTCTCCGGGGGGGGTTACAATGAGCAGTTCTTC. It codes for CASSVSGGGYNEQFF.

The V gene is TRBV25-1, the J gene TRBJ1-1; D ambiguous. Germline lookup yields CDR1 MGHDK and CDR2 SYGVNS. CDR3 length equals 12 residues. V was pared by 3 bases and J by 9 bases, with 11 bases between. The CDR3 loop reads CASSDSSRKAFF. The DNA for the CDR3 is TGTGCCAGCAGTGACTCGTCCCGGAAAGCTTTCTTT.

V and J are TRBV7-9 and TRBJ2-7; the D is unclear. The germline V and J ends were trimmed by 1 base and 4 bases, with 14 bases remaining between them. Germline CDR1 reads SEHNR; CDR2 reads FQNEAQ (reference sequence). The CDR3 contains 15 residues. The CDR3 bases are TGTGCCAGCAGCTTAGTATTAGGGAAGGAGTACGAGCAGTACTTC. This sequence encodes CASSLVLGKEYEQYF.

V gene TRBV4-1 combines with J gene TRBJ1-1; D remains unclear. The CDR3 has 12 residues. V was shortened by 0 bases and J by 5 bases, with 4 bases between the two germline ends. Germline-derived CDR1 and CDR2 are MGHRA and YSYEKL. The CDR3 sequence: CASSQERTEAFF. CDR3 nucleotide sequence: TGCGCCAGCAGCCAAGAGAGGACTGAAGCTTTCTTT.

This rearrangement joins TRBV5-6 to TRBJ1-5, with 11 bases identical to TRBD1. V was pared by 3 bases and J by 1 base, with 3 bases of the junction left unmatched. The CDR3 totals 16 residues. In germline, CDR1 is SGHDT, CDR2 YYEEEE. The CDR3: CASSWTGGLSNQPQHF. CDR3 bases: TGTGCCAGCAGCTGGACAGGGGGCCTGAGCAATCAGCCCCAGCATTTT. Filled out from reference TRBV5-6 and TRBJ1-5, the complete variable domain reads DAGVTQSPTHLIKTRGQQVTLRCSPKSGHDTVSWYQQALGQGPQFIFQYYEEEERQRGNFPDRFSGHQFPNYSSELNVNALLLGDSALYLCASSWTGGLSNQPQHFGDGTRLSIL.

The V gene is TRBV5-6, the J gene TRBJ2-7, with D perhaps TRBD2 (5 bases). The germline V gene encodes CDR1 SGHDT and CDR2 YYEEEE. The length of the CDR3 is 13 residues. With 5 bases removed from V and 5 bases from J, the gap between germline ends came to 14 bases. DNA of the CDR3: TGTGCCAGCAGGGGGAGAGATCGCAACGAGCAGTACTTC. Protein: CASRGRDRNEQYF.

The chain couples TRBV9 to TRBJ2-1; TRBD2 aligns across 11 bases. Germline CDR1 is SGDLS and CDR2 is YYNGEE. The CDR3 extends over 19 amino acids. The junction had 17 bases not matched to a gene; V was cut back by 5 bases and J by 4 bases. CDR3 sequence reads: CASRPGAGTSGEPYNEQFF. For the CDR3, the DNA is TGTGCCAGCAGACCAGGGGCCGGGACTAGCGGTGAACCTTACAATGAGCAGTTCTTC.

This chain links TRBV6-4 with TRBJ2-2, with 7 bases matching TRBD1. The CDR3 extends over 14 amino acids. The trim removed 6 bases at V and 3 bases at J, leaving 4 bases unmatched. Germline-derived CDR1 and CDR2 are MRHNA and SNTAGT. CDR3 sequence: CASSDRDDTGELFF. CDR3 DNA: TGTGCCAGCAGCGACAGGGATGACACCGGGGAGCTGTTTTTT.

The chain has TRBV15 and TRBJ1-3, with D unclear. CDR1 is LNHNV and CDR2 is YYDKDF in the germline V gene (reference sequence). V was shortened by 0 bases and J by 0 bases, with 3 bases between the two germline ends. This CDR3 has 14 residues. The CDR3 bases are TGTGCCACCAGCAGAGAGGACTCTGGAAACACCATATATTTT. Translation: CATSREDSGNTIYF.

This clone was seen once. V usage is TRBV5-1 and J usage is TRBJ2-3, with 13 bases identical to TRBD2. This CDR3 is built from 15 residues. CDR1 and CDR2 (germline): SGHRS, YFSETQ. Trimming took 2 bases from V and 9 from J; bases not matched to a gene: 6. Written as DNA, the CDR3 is TGCGCCAGCAGCTTAGGACTAGCGGGGGCCGGGACGCAGTATTTT. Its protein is CASSLGLAGAGTQYF.

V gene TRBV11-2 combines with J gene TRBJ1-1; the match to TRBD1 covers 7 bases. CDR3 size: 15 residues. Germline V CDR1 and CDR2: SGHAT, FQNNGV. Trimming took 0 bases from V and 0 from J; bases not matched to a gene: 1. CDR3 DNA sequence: TGTGCCAGCAGCTTAGATGGACAGGTGAACACTGAAGCTTTCTTT. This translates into CASSLDGQVNTEAFF.

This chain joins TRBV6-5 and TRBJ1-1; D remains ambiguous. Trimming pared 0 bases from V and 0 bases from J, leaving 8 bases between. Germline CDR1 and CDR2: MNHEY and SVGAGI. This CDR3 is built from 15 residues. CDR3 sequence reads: CASSYSASMNTEAFF. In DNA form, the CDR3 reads TGTGCCAGCAGTTACTCGGCCAGCATGAACACTGAAGCTTTCTTT.